These 14 T cell receptor beta chains share one sample of origin, sequenced in a study of blood T cell repertoires in COVID-19. Sequencing was performed with immunoSEQ multiplex PCR; in TCRdb, only in-frame clones are kept and a portion is missing. The repertoire holds hundreds of thousands of clones, with under 90% as singletons. The sequencing input was PBMCs or T cells enriched from blood (not recorded which). All receptors derive from a man in his sixties who had recovered from COVID-19.

This chain joins TRBV5-1 and TRBJ2-5; 8 bases are a match to TRBD2. The length of the CDR3 is 14 residues. The trim removed 7 bases at V and 1 base at J, leaving 6 bases unmatched. Germline-derived CDR1 and CDR2 are SGHRS and YFSETQ. CDR3 sequence: CASAPGGVQETQYF. The DNA for the CDR3 is TGCGCCAGCGCTCCGGGGGGGGTCCAAGAGACCCAGTACTTC.

The chain links TRBV6-2 or TRBV6-3 to TRBJ2-3; 9 bases align to TRBD1. The CDR3 length is 16 residues. Germline assignment: CDR1 MNHEY and CDR2 SVGEGT. V lost 0 bases, J lost 6 bases, and 7 bases stayed unmatched. CDR3 sequence: CASSYSGQGSLDTQYF. The CDR3 nucleotides are TGTGCCAGCAGTTACTCAGGACAGGGGAGCTTGGATACGCAGTATTTT.

This rearrangement joins TRBV7-9 to TRBJ2-1, with 7 bases identical to TRBD2. CDR3 length: 17 residues. Looked up from germline, CDR1 is SEHNR and CDR2 is FQNEAQ (reference sequence). V lost 0 bases to trimming and J lost 0 bases; unmatched junction nucleotides: 5. The CDR3 coding sequence is TGTGCCAGCAGCTTAGCTAGGCGGGGGAGCTCCTACAATGAGCAGTTCTTC. This codes for CASSLARRGSSYNEQFF.

The chain is built from TRBV7-2 and TRBJ1-1; D is ambiguous. V lost 2 bases to trimming and J lost 6 bases, with 7 bases between them. This CDR3 contains 12 residues. The germline gives CDR1 SGHTA, CDR2 FQGNSA. CDR3 loop: CASSLRYPEAFF. The CDR3 DNA is TGTGCCAGCAGCTTACGCTACCCTGAAGCTTTCTTT.

The count of this clone is one. The gene calls are TRBV18 and TRBJ2-2; D not resolved. Germline CDR1 KGHSH, CDR2 LQKENI. The V end was cut by 2 bases, the J end by 4 bases, with 8 bases between. The CDR3 contains 14 residues. The CDR3 region is CASSPKTGTGELFF. The CDR3, as DNA: TGTGCCAGCTCACCAAAGACTGGCACCGGGGAGCTGTTTTTT.

V and J are TRBV6-5 and TRBJ2-7, with no clear D. Germline V gene lookup returns CDR1 MNHEY and CDR2 SVGAGI. The V and J ends lost 4 bases and 0 bases respectively, with 7 bases between them. This CDR3 is 13 amino acids long. CDR3 in amino acids: CASSSTRSYEQYF. The CDR3 nucleotides are TGTGCCAGCAGTTCGACACGCTCCTACGAGCAGTACTTC.

The V and J genes are TRBV5-4 and TRBJ1-1; a weak D match, TRBD1 (6 bases). The CDR3 extends over 14 amino acids. Germline V gene data show CDR1 as SGHNT and CDR2 as YYREEE (reference sequence). V gave up 6 bases and J gave up 0 bases, with 12 bases separating them. Here the CDR3 DNA reads TGTGCCAGCATCAACCCAGGGGTGAACACTGAAGCTTTCTTT. Amino acid sequence: CASINPGVNTEAFF.

V and J are TRBV5-1 and TRBJ1-5, with no clear D. V was pared by 1 base and J by 3 bases, with 11 bases between. The germline V gene encodes CDR1 SGHRS and CDR2 YFSETQ. The CDR3 length is 15 residues. The CDR3 reads CASSLQGELNQPQHF. The CDR3 DNA follows: TGCGCCAGCAGCTTGCAAGGAGAACTCAATCAGCCCCAGCATTTT.

The chain is built from TRBV29-1 and TRBJ2-7, with 9 bases aligning to TRBD1. This CDR3 comprises 13 residues. The V and J ends lost 2 bases and 7 bases, in that order; junction bases with no gene match: 6. Germline CDR1 reads SQVTM; CDR2 reads ANQGSEA. This chain's CDR3 is CSVEYGTGREQYF. The CDR3 bases are TGCAGCGTTGAATACGGGACAGGGAGGGAGCAGTACTTC.

V gene TRBV3-1 (or the pseudogene TRBV3-2) combines with J gene TRBJ1-2; 11 nucleotides line up with TRBD1. J gave up 6 bases and V 3 bases, and 6 bases lay outside the gene matches. There are 15 residues in the CDR3. CDR1 and CDR2 from the germline V gene are LGHDT and YNNKEL (reference sequence). The CDR3 reads CASSQPGQGEDGYTF. The CDR3 DNA reads as TGTGCCAGCAGCCAGCCGGGACAGGGGGAGGATGGCTACACCTTC.

This rearrangement joins TRBV7-6 to TRBJ2-5; 8 nucleotides line up with TRBD2. This CDR3 is built from 15 residues. J gave up 4 bases and V 6 bases, and 10 bases lay outside the gene matches. Germline CDR1 reads SGHVS; CDR2 reads FNYEAQ. CDR3 nucleotide sequence: TGTGCCAGCAGTATGGGAACGGGAGGGCGAGAGACCCAGTACTTC. Its protein product is CASSMGTGGRETQYF.

This chain joins TRBV28 and TRBJ2-5; a weak D match, TRBD2 (7 bases). This CDR3 region has 16 residues. The germline V gene encodes CDR1 MDHEN and CDR2 SYDVKM. V shed 3 bases and J shed 5 bases, with 19 bases lying between them. The CDR3 DNA follows: TGTGCCAGCAGTTTTAGACCGGGGGGCGAGAAGGAGACCCAGTACTTC. Its translation: CASSFRPGGEKETQYF.

This clone was recorded a few times. J is TRBJ2-3 and V is TRBV19, with a tentative D call TRBD1 (7 bases). The CDR3 covers 14 residues. Trimming removed 5 bases from V and 3 bases from J, with 12 bases in between. Germline CDR1 LNHDA, CDR2 SQIVND (reference sequence). CDR3 nucleotide sequence: TGTGCCAGTAGTTTGACAGGGAGGACAGATACGCAGTATTTT. It translates to CASSLTGRTDTQYF.

The chain couples TRBV5-1 to TRBJ2-7; D may be TRBD1 (6 bases). The CDR3 runs to 14 residues. V lost 1 base to trimming and J lost 1 base, with 9 bases between them. Germline lookup yields CDR1 SGHRS and CDR2 YFSETQ. The CDR3 DNA reads as TGCGCCAGCAGCTTGCAGGGGAAATCCTACGAGCAGTACTTC. It encodes CASSLQGKSYEQYF.